This TCR beta chain was obtained from a study of T cell responses to AZD1222 COVID-19 vaccine. Study results and caveats: No day 14 peak samples; only post-peak repertoires were characterized.

Remarks on this clone: Its matching antigen is unknown.

Data came from immunoSEQ multiplex PCR; TCRdb stores just in-frame clones and leaves some out. The sample contains about 130,000 clones, more than 85% of which appear only once. The CDR3 loop spans 13 amino acids. The ends lost 6 bases at V and 3 bases at J; junction bases unmatched: 4. The germline gives CDR1 LNHDA, CDR2 SQIVND (reference sequence). This sequence joins TRBV19 and TRBJ1-2; 7 bases align to TRBD1. This specimen was peripheral blood, taken on day 0 of AZD1222 vaccination. The source is an adult in good health. The CDR3 reads CASSPGTDYGYTF. For the CDR3, the DNA is TGTGCCAGTAGCCCTGGGACAGACTATGGCTACACCTTC.